This TCR beta chain was observed in a study of T cells after posttransplantation cyclophosphamide (dated by TCRdb to between 2015 and 2016). For context, the study as a whole: Using TRB sequencing, the study followed how the T cell repertoire rebuilt after myeloablative bone marrow transplantation with posttransplantation cyclophosphamide given as GVHD prophylaxis. Antigen receptor sequencing covered samples from roughly 35 PTCy-treated patients and 16 of their related bone marrow donors. TRB sequencing was also done on up to about 3 additional blood samples from 2 to 5.2 years after transplant in 3 patients, and on pretransplant blood from several patients. Because TRA and TRB clonality correlated tightly in 9 samples, later TCR analyses were limited to TRB. Public TRB sequences were queried against a database of over 3,600 sequences associated with responses to pathogens, tumor antigens, self-antigens and alloantigens. TRB sequencing was performed on blood from all 35 or so PTCy patients with 1-year posttransplant specimens.

The trim is 3 bases for V and 0 bases for J, with a gap of 12 bases between the germline ends. From cysteine to phenylalanine, the CDR3 is 15 amino acids long. Solely the CDR3 DNA is kept, with 45 bases framed from the first base. CDR1 LNHNV and CDR2 YYDKDF were looked up in the germline V gene (reference sequence). General study outcomes and caveats: Across 45 to 50 patients, TRB clonality was highly associated with recipient CMV seropositivity and CMV reactivation, and PTCy diversity was similar to diversity in CNI/methotrexate controls. Donor-recipient similarity was low at 1-2 months but rose over the first year, and later blood repertoires were often dominated by donor CD8+ memory clones. The TRB repertoires of T cells infiltrating skin or the GI tract showed only limited overlap with the TRB repertoires found in blood.

With respect to this clone: Its recognized antigen is unknown. Base quality data are lacking; no much larger clone is found one base away.

TRB sequencing was run on genomic DNA with either the immunoSEQ assay at survey resolution or the hsTCRB kit. The paper's processing steps were these. The immunoSEQ software handled initial read processing, and the LymphoSeq R package was used for repertoire analyses. Clonality was computed as 1 minus normalized Shannon entropy, and a Gini coefficient was also calculated for each TRB dataset. Phenotypes of unsorted samples were inferred by mapping TRB sequences from sorted subsets of the recipient or donor onto unsorted samples of the same recipient. TCRdb mirrors the immuneACCESS table, restricted to in-frame sequences. Some clones are absent from its copies; in checked studies, under half trace to an unresolved V gene, and the reason for the others is unknown. V and J calls and clone size are those listed in that table; D and trimming were worked out from the DNA. The sample profile shows roughly 20,000 clones; just over 85% of them were found once. The ten largest clones add up to 2% to 2.5% of the sample.

The control group consisted of ten to eleven patients who received myeloablative marrow transplants with methotrexate plus a calcineurin inhibitor and who were sampled 1 year after transplant. Peripheral blood and bone marrow mononuclear cells were isolated by Ficoll-Hypaque density centrifugation and were cryopreserved. The origin of this receptor is a female patient younger than 45 who received an allogeneic stem cell transplant from an unrelated donor, was CMV-positive, and had acute and chronic GVHD. Some T cells may have been brought in with the graft after a transplant. The rearrangement joined TRBV15 to TRBJ2-7; TRBD2 is a weak D gene call, 6 bases matching. This material consisted of PBMCs, taken 350 to 400 days after allogeneic stem cell transplant with calcineurin inhibitor and methotrexate. In nucleotides, the sequence is TGTGCCACCAGCAGCGCCCGGGGGAGCTCCTACGAGCAGTACTTC. This yields the protein CATSSARGSSYEQYF.